These 6 T cell receptor beta chains were sequenced from one sample in a study of cytomegalovirus exposure and HLA in healthy donors. Primers: 60 Vbeta forward and 13 Jbeta reverse. Here immunoSEQ multiplex PCR was the method, and the copy in TCRdb shows in-frame clones only, minus some. This sample has around 150,000 clones, with over 75% found just once. Sequencing used PBMCs. The receptor set was obtained from a middle-aged woman in good health and CMV-seronegative.

The V and J genes are TRBV4-1 and TRBJ1-4; D ambiguous. The CDR3 length is 16 residues. The germline V and J ends were trimmed by 2 bases and 0 bases, with 10 bases remaining between them. Germline values: CDR1 MGHRA, CDR2 YSYEKL. The CDR3, as DNA: TGCGCCAGCAGCCAAAAGAGCCGGGCAACTAATGAAAAACTGTTTTTT. It translates to CASSQKSRATNEKLFF.

This clone was seen only once. The V gene is TRBV5-4, the J gene TRBJ2-2, with 9 nucleotides matching TRBD1. This CDR3 contains 16 residues. The V gene's germline CDR1 is SGHNT and CDR2 YYREEE (reference sequence). With 4 bases clipped from V and 4 bases from J, the junction kept 8 bases outside the gene matches. CDR3 sequence: CASSLQGARITGELFF. The CDR3 bases are TGTGCCAGCAGCCTACAGGGGGCGCGAATCACCGGGGAGCTGTTTTTT.

This chain connects TRBV7-6 to TRBJ2-2; no clear D. Germline CDR1 and CDR2: SGHVS and FNYEAQ. Between the trimmed V and J ends, which lost 3 bases and 2 bases, there was a span of 7 bases. CDR3 length: 14 residues. In nucleotides, the CDR3 is TGTGCCAGCAGCTTTAGCCTAAACACCGGGGAGCTGTTTTTT. Translating gives CASSFSLNTGELFF.

The chain recombines TRBV18 with TRBJ2-3; D is unclear. The germline V gene has CDR1 KGHSH and CDR2 LQKENI. Trimming pared 6 bases from V and 0 bases from J, leaving 10 bases between. This CDR3 is built from 14 residues. The CDR3 reads CASSRGPSTDTQYF. CDR3 sequence (DNA): TGTGCCAGCTCTCGCGGCCCTAGCACAGATACGCAGTATTTT.

V and J are TRBV5-1 and TRBJ2-1, with 9 bases lining up with TRBD2. Losses at the gene ends were 1 base for V and 6 bases for J; bases not matched to a gene: 5. CDR1 and CDR2 (germline): SGHRS, YFSETQ. There are 15 residues in the CDR3. DNA for the CDR3: TGCGCCAGCAGCTTGTCGGTAGCGGGAGCCAATGAGCAGTTCTTC. Protein product: CASSLSVAGANEQFF.

In its sample, this clone was seen a few times. The J gene is TRBJ2-1, the V gene TRBV13; D uncertain. The V gene's germline CDR1 is PRHDT and CDR2 FYEKMQ (reference sequence). CDR3 size: 12 residues. Trimming stripped 3 bases from V and 11 bases from J, with 11 bases between. The CDR3 sequence: CASSFSSSQQFF. The CDR3 DNA sequence: TGTGCCAGCAGCTTTAGCAGCTCCCAGCAGTTCTTC.